The rows below give T cell receptor beta chains drawn from one sample of a study of blood T cells in healthy people across ages. TCRdb itself ran the 5' RACE reads through MiXCR, one entry per CDR3 protein. This table has roughly 800,000 distinct CDR3 sequences, 20% to 25% appearing once. The sample was also reused in another study, on T cells of mothers and their children.

Material for sequencing was blood. The receptors come from a boy between 10 and 17 years old in good health. Both conserved end residues are part of each CDR3. Each record gives: J gene, D gene, clone size, V gene, CDR3 protein, CDR3 DNA. A D gene is named only where the DNA matches it firmly. Rows may omit the clone size; those that give it use once, few, many or a size class.

>TRBJ2-1|TRBD2|NA|TRBV20-1
CSARGAGVPYNEQFF
TGCAGTGCTAGAGGGGCGGGAGTCCCCTACAATGAGCAGTTCTTC
>TRBJ1-1|NA|NA|TRBV5-1
CASSLASSSRSAEAFF
TGCGCCAGCAGCTTGGCCAGTTCCTCCCGGAGCGCTGAAGCTTTCTTT
>TRBJ2-7|TRBD1|NA|TRBV15
CATSLFATGDSEQYF
TGTGCCACCAGCTTATTCGCGACAGGGGACTCCGAGCAGTACTTC
>TRBJ1-6|TRBD1|NA|TRBV10-2
CASRPERQGNNSPLHF
TGCGCCAGCAGACCGGAGAGACAGGGGAACAATTCACCCCTCCACTTT
>TRBJ1-1|NA|few|TRBV11-3
CASSQAGQASEAFF
TGTGCCAGCAGCCAGGCCGGCCAGGCCAGCGAAGCTTTCTTT
>TRBJ2-5|NA|NA|TRBV4-3
CASSHLVGETQYF
TGCGCCAGCAGCCATCTGGTGGGAGAGACCCAGTACTTC
>TRBJ2-7|TRBD1|NA|TRBV5-1
CASSSSGTGIIYEQYF
TGCGCCAGCAGCTCCTCCGGGACAGGGATTATCTACGAGCAGTACTTC
>TRBJ2-1|NA|NA|TRBV25-1
CASSETRGSNEQSF
TGTGCCAGCAGTGAGACTAGGGGTTCCAATGAGCAGTCCTTC
>TRBJ1-6|TRBD1|NA|TRBV28
CASSGTGSGSPLHF
TGTGCCAGCAGTGGGACAGGGTCAGGTTCACCCCTCCACTTT
>TRBJ1-2|TRBD1|few|TRBV7-2
CASSLDPRDSYGYTF
TGTGCCAGCAGCTTAGACCCCCGGGACAGCTATGGCTACACCTTC
>TRBJ1-5|NA|NA|TRBV15
CATSRDSPINRDPNQPQHF
TGTGCCACCAGCAGAGATTCCCCGATTAACCGGGACCCCAATCAGCCCCAGCATTTT
>TRBJ2-3|TRBD2|few|TRBV28
CASSPSGTSPTDTQYF
TGTGCCAGCAGTCCTTCCGGGACTAGCCCGACAGATACGCAGTATTTT
>TRBJ2-7|NA|NA|TRBV6-1
CASSDREPYEQYF
TGTGCCAGCAGTGACAGAGAACCCTACGAGCAGTACTTC
>TRBJ1-1|NA|NA|TRBV20-1
CSARSRDGWAFF
TGCAGTGCTAGAAGTCGAGACGGTTGGGCTTTCTTT
>TRBJ2-7|NA|NA|TRBV11-2
CAAQDTFGVGNEQYF
TGTGCCGCCCAGGACACCTTTGGGGTAGGTAACGAGCAGTACTTC
>TRBJ2-2|NA|NA|TRBV5-1
CASSLGSGNTGELFF
TGCGCCAGCAGCTTGGGGTCCGGGAACACCGGGGAGCTGTTTTTT
>TRBJ1-4|NA|NA|TRBV9
CASSVGGEGNEKLFF
TGTGCCAGCAGCGTAGGGGGAGAGGGGAATGAAAAACTGTTTTTT
>TRBJ1-1|TRBD1|NA|TRBV6-1
CASRGTGTGQRKNTEAFF
TGTGCCAGCAGGGGAACCGGGACAGGTCAGAGGAAGAACACTGAAGCTTTCTTT
>TRBJ1-2|NA|NA|TRBV29-1
CSVEDGGDGYTF
TGCAGCGTTGAAGATGGGGGGGATGGCTACACCTTC
>TRBJ2-2|NA|NA|TRBV29-1
CSGGRGLAGELFF
TGCAGCGGAGGACGGGGGTTGGCCGGGGAGCTGTTTTTT
>TRBJ1-4|NA|few|TRBV28
CASSLYPGAGEKLFF
TGTGCCAGCAGTTTATATCCGGGGGCAGGGGAAAAACTGTTTTTT
>TRBJ2-7|NA|NA|TRBV12-3/TRBV12-4
CASSFSGIFYEQYF
TGTGCCAGCAGCTTCTCGGGGATATTCTACGAGCAGTACTTC
>TRBJ2-7|TRBD2|NA|TRBV6-2/TRBV6-3
CASSRTSGGSYEQYF
TGTGCCAGCAGCCGAACTAGCGGGGGGTCCTACGAGCAGTACTTC